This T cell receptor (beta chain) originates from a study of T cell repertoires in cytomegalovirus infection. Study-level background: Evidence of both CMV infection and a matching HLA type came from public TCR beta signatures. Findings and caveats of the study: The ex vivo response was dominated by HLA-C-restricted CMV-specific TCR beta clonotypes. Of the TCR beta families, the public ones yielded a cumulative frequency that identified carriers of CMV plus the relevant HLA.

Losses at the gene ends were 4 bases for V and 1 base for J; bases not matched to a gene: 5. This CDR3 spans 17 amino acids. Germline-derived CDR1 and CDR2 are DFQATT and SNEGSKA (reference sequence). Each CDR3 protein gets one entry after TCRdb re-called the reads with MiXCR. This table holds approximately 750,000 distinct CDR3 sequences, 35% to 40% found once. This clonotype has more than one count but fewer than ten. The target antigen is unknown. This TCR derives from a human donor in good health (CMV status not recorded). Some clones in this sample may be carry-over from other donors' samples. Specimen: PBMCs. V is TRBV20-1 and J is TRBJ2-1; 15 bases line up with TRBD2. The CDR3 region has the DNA TGCAGTGCTACCTGGACTAGCGGGAGGGGGTCCTACAATGAGCAGTTCTTC. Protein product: CSATWTSGRGSYNEQFF.